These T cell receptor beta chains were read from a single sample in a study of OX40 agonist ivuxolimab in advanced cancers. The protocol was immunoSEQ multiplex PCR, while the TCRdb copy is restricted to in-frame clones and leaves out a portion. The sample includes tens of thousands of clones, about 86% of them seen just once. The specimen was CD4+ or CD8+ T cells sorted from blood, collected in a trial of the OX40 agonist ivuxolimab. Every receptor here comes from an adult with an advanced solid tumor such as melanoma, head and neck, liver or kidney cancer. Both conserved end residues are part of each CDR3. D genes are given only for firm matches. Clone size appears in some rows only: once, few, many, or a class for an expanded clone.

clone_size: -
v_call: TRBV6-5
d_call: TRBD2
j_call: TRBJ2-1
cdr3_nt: TGTGCCAGCAGTTCCTACACCGGGGGGGTCTATAGGCAGTTCTTC
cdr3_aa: CASSSYTGGVYRQFF

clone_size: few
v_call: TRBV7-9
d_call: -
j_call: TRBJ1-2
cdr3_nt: TGTGCCAGCAGCCCCTCAGGGTCCTTCTATGGCTACACCTTC
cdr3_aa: CASSPSGSFYGYTF

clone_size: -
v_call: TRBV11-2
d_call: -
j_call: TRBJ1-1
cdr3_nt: TGTGCCAGCAGCCCCTCGGGGGGGGCGGAAGCTGAAGCTTTCTTT
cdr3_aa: CASSPSGGAEAEAFF

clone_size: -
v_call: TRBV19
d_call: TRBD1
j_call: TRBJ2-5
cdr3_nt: TGTGCCAGTAGTATCCGGGACAGTGTCCAAGAGACCCAGTACTTC
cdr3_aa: CASSIRDSVQETQYF

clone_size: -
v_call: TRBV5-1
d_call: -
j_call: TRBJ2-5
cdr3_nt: TGCGCCAGCAGCCGGGACAATCCTCAAGAGACCCAGTACTTC
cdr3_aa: CASSRDNPQETQYF

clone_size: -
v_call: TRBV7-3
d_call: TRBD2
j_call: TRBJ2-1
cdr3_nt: TGTGCCAGCAGCCCGAGCGGGGGAGACAATGAGCAGTTCTTC
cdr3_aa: CASSPSGGDNEQFF

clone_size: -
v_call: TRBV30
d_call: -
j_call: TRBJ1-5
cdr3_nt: TGTGCCTGGAGTGCCCCCGGTCATCAGCCCCAGCATTTT
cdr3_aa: CAWSAPGHQPQHF

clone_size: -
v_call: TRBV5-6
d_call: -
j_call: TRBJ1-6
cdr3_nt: TGTGCCAGCAGTCCCGGGACTCGGCATTCACCCCTCCACTTT
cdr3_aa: CASSPGTRHSPLHF

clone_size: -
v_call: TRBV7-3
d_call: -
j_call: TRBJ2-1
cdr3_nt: TGTGCCAGCAGCCCGGACAGTTACAATGAGCAGTTCTTC
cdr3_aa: CASSPDSYNEQFF

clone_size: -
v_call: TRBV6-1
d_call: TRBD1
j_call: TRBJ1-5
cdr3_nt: TGTGCCAGCAGGACAGGGGAATCTCAGCCCCAGCATTTT
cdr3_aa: CASRTGESQPQHF

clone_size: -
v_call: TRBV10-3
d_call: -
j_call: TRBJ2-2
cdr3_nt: TGTGCCATCAGTCAGACTGCCAGCTACTACACCGGGGAGCTGTTTTTT
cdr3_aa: CAISQTASYYTGELFF

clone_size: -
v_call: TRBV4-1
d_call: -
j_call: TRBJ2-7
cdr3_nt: TGCGCCAGCAGCCAAGATGAGGGGTCCTACGAGCAGTACTTC
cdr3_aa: CASSQDEGSYEQYF

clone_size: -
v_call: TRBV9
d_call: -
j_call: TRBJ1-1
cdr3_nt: TGTGCCAGCAGCGTAGCTGGGGAATTCGGGACTGAAGCTTTCTTT
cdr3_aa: CASSVAGEFGTEAFF

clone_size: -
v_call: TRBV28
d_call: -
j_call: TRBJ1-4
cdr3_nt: TGTGCCAGCAGTTTCTTCGGGGAAAAGAGGGAAAAACTGTTTTTT
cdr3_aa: CASSFFGEKREKLFF

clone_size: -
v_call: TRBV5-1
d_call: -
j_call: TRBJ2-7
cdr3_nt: TGCGCCAGCAGCTTAGGGAGTAGAGACCACTACGAGCAGTACTTC
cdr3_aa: CASSLGSRDHYEQYF

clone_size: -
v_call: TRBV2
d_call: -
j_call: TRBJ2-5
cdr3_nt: TGTGCCAGCAGTTTGGTCCTCCAAGAGACCCAGTACTTC
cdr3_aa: CASSLVLQETQYF

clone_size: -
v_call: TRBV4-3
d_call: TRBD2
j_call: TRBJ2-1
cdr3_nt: TGCGCCAGCAGCCTAGCGGGGATGAATGAGCAGTTCTTC
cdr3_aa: CASSLAGMNEQFF

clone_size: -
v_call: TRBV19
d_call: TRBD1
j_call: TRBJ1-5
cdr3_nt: TGTGCCAGTAGTATTATCCCCCGAGGGACAGGGAATCAGCCCCAGCATTTT
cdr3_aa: CASSIIPRGTGNQPQHF

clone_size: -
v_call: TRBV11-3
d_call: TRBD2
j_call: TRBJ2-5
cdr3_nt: TGTGCCAGCAGCTTAGGGACTAGCGGGGACCAAGAGACCCAGTACTTC
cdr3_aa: CASSLGTSGDQETQYF

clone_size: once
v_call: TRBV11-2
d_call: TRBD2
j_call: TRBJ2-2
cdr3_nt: TGTGCCAGCAGCACAACTAGCGGGAGGGGTGTATTCGGGGAGCTGTTTTTT
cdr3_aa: CASSTTSGRGVFGELFF

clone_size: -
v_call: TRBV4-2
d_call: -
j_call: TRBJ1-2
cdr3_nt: TGTGCCAGCAGCCAAGATGGCCCAGTCGGTGGCTACACCTTC
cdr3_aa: CASSQDGPVGGYTF

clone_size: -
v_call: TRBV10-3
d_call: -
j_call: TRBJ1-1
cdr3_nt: TGTGCCATCAGGGGTGGGGGCAGGGCCACTGAAGCTTTCTTT
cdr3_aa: CAIRGGGRATEAFF

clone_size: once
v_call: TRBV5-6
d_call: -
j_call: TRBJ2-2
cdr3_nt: TGTGCCAGCAGCCCGAGGAACACCGGGGAGCTGTTTTTT
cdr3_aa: CASSPRNTGELFF

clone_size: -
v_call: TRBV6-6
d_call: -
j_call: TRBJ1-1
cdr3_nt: TGTGCCAGCAGTTACGGGGGACACACTGAAGCTTTCTTT
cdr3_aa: CASSYGGHTEAFF

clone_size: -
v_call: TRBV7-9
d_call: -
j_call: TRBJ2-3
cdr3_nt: TGTGCCAGCAGCCGGCGGCCGGGGCCATCGCCGAGCACAGATACGCAGTATTTT
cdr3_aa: CASSRRPGPSPSTDTQYF

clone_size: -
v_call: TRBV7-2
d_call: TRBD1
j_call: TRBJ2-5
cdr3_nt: TGTGCCAGCAGCGAACTAAGAGGGGGACAGGGGCAAGAGACCCAGTACTTC
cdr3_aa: CASSELRGGQGQETQYF

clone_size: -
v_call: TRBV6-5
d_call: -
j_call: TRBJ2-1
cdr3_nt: TGTGCCAGCAGTTTGCGATCTTACTCCTACAATGAGCAGTTCTTC
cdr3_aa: CASSLRSYSYNEQFF

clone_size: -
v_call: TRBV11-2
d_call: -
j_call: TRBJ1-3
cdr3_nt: TGTGCCAGCAGCCGAGGGGGAGGAAGAAACACCATATATTTT
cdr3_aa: CASSRGGGRNTIYF

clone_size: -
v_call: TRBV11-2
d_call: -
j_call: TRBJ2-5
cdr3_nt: TGTGCCAGCAGCCAAGACCTCCCGGGGACCCAGTACTTC
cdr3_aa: CASSQDLPGTQYF

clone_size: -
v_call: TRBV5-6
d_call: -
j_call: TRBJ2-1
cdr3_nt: TGTGCCAGCAGCTGGGGGCGGGGCCTCAACAATGAGCAGTTCTTC
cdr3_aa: CASSWGRGLNNEQFF

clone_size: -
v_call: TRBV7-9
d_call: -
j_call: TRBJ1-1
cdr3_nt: TGTGCCAGCAGCCCACCCCCAGATAAAGCTTTCTTT
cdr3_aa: CASSPPPDKAFF

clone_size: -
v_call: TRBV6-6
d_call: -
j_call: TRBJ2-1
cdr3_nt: TGTGCCAGCAGTGCCCCTGCCGGGAGTATGAATGAGCAGTTCTTC
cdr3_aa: CASSAPAGSMNEQFF

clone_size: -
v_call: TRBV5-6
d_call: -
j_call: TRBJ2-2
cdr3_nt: TGTGCCAGCAGCTTCGCGGTCACCGGGGAGCTGTTTTTT
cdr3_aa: CASSFAVTGELFF

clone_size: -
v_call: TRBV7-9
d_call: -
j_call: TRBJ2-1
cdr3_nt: TGTGCCAGCAGCTTAGCGAAGGGGTGGGGGTACAATGAGCAGTTCTTC
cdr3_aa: CASSLAKGWGYNEQFF

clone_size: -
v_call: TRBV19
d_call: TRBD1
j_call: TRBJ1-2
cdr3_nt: TGTGCCACCAGGGGGTCACTTAACTATGGCTACACCTTC
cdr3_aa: CATRGSLNYGYTF

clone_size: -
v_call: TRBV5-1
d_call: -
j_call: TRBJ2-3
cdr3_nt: TGCGCCAGCAGCTTGGGGGGGTCCCACACAGATACGCAGTATTTT
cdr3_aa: CASSLGGSHTDTQYF

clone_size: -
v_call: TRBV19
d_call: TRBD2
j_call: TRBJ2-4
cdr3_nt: TGTGCCAGTAAGGGACTAGCGGGTCACCAAGCCAAAAACATTCAGTACTTC
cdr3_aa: CASKGLAGHQAKNIQYF

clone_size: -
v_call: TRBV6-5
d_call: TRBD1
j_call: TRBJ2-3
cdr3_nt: TGTGCCAGCAGTTACGGACAGGGTACAGATACGCAGTATTTT
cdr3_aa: CASSYGQGTDTQYF

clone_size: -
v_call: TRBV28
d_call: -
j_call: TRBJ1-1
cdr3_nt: TGTGCCAGCAGCCCGCTCCTAAGGACTGAAGCTTTCTTT
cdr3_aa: CASSPLLRTEAFF

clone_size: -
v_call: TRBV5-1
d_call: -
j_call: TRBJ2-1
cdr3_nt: TGCGCCAGCAGCTTTAGTATTGAGCAGTTCTTC
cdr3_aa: CASSFSIEQFF

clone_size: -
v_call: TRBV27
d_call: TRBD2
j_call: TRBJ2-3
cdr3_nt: TGTGCCAGCTGCCTAGCGGGAGGGGGCACAGATACGCAGTATTTT
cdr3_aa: CASCLAGGGTDTQYF

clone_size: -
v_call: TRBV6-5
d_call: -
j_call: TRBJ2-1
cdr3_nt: TGTGCCAGCAGTTGGGGGGCCGGCAATGAGCAGTTCTTC
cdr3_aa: CASSWGAGNEQFF

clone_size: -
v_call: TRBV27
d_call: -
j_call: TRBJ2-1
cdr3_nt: TGTGCCAGCCACCTCGCCTGGGGTAATGAGCAGTTCTTC
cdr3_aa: CASHLAWGNEQFF

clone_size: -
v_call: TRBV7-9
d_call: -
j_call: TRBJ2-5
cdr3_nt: TGTGCCAGCAGCTTACCCACAGGGATGGAGACCCAGTACTTC
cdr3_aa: CASSLPTGMETQYF

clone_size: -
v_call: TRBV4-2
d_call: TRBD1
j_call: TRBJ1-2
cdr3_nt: TGTGCCAGCAGCCAAGATCTTAACAGGGGAAACTATGGCTACACCTTC
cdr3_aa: CASSQDLNRGNYGYTF

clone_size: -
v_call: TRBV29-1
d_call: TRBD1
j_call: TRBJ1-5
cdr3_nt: TGCAGCGTCCTAATGGACAGGAATCAGCCCCAGCATTTT
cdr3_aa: CSVLMDRNQPQHF

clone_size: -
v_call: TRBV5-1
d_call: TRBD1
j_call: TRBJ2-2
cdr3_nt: TGCGCCAGCAGCTCCAAACCCGGGACAGGGGTCACCGGGGAGCTGTTTTTT
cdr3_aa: CASSSKPGTGVTGELFF

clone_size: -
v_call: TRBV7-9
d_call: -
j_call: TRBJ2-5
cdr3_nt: TGTGCCAGCAGCTTAGGGACATACAGGGCGGGGGAGACCCAGTACTTC
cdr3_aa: CASSLGTYRAGETQYF

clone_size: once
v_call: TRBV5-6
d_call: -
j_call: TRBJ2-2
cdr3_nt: TGTGCCAGCAGCTTGGGACACCTCACCGGGGAGCTGTTTTTT
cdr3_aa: CASSLGHLTGELFF

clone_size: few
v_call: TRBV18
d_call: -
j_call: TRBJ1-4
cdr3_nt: TGTGCCAGCTCACCAATTAAGAGCGGGGGCAGTGAAAAACTGTTTTTT
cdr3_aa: CASSPIKSGGSEKLFF

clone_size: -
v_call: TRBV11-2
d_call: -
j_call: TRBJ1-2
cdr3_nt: TGTGCCAGCAGCTTAATTCCACCGGGGGCGGGCTATGGCTACACCTTC
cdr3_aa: CASSLIPPGAGYGYTF

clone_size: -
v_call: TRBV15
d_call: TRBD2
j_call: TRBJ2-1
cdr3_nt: TGTGCCACCAGCAGGTTCGGGGGGAGAGCGGGAGGGGAAAATGAGCAGTTCTTC
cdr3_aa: CATSRFGGRAGGENEQFF

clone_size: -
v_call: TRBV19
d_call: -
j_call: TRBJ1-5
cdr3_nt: TGTGCCAGTAGTCGATTGGGCGGGCCTCAGCCCCAGCATTTT
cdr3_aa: CASSRLGGPQPQHF